Below are 32 T cell receptor beta chains sequenced from a single sample in a study of T cell responses to AZD1222 COVID-19 vaccine. Clones were sequenced by immunoSEQ multiplex PCR, and TCRdb holds only the in-frame ones, with some missing. Among approximately 100,000 clones, around nine tenths were seen once, and the ten largest hold approximately 15%. Specimen: peripheral blood, collected on day 0 of AZD1222 vaccination. The source is an adult in good health.

The chain is built from TRBV3-1 (or the pseudogene TRBV3-2) and TRBJ2-3, with TRBD2 as a possible D gene (7 bases). The length of the CDR3 is 15 residues. Germline-derived CDR1 and CDR2 are LGHDT and YNNKEL (reference sequence). Trimming cost V 3 bases and J 2 bases, with 12 bases left between them. The DNA for the CDR3 is TGTGCCAGCAGCCAGGTGCGGGGGCCCACAGATACGCAGTATTTT. Its translation is CASSQVRGPTDTQYF.

The chain carries TRBV5-1 and TRBJ2-3; D uncertain. Germline V gives CDR1 SGHRS, CDR2 YFSETQ. The CDR3 totals 14 residues. V was pared by 0 bases and J by 0 bases, with 5 bases between. CDR3 in DNA: TGCGCCAGCAGCTTGGATCGGAGCACAGATACGCAGTATTTT. Its protein product is CASSLDRSTDTQYF.

The CDR3: CASSDSGPHYGYTF. The CDR3 DNA reads as TGTGCCAGCAGTGACTCCGGGCCGCACTATGGCTACACCTTC. The rearrangement joins TRBV6-4 to TRBJ1-2; D call uncertain. The germline V gene has CDR1 MRHNA and CDR2 SNTAGT. This CDR3 contains 14 residues. V dropped 0 bases and J dropped 3 bases, with 8 bases sitting between them.

This clone was found once. The chain uses TRBV9 and TRBJ1-2; the D gene is possibly TRBD1 (5 bases). The CDR3 covers 15 residues. V lost 1 base and J 4 bases, leaving 14 bases between the germline ends. The germline CDR1 and CDR2 sequences are SGDLS and YYNGEE. The CDR3 region is CASSVFPRGTYGYTF. The CDR3, as DNA: TGTGCCAGCAGCGTATTTCCCCGGGGGACCTATGGCTACACCTTC.

The chain uses TRBV5-8 and TRBJ2-3; TRBD1 matches 8 bases. CDR3 size: 15 residues. CDR1 is SGHTS, CDR2 YDEGEE, per germline. The ends lost 5 bases at V and 4 bases at J; junction bases unmatched: 9. In DNA, the CDR3 is TGTGCCAGCAGTACTTACAGGGGGGTCGCAGATACGCAGTATTTT. This translates into CASSTYRGVADTQYF.

V gene TRBV7-8 combines with J gene TRBJ1-2; 7 bases match TRBD1. Looked up from germline, CDR1 is SGHVS and CDR2 is FQNEAQ. V trimming: 0 bases; J trimming: 4 bases; junction bases outside the gene matches: 5. This CDR3 contains 15 residues. In DNA form, the CDR3 reads TGTGCCAGCAGCTTAGCGTTACAGGGGAGCTATGGCTACACCTTC. Amino acids: CASSLALQGSYGYTF.

This clone appeared once. The V and J genes are TRBV6-5 and TRBJ2-2; D ambiguous. The CDR3 runs 13 residues. The V gene lost 10 bases and the J gene lost 2 bases, with 11 bases spanning the gap. In germline, CDR1 is MNHEY, CDR2 SVGAGI. In nucleotides, the CDR3 is TGTGCCATTCGTTTTAGCAACACCGGGGAGCTGTTTTTT. Protein: CAIRFSNTGELFF.

The chain employs TRBV19 and TRBJ2-3, with TRBD2 identical over 15 bases. CDR1 and CDR2 (germline): LNHDA, SQIVND (reference sequence). J lost 3 bases, V lost 7 bases, and 11 bases had no gene match. The CDR3 covers 18 residues. DNA for the CDR3: TGTGCCAGTACCAATAGGGGACTAGCGGGGGGTGGAACAGATACGCAGTATTTT. It is translated as CASTNRGLAGGGTDTQYF. The full variable domain, rest sourced from reference TRBV19 and TRBJ2-3, is DGGITQSPKYLFRKEGQNVTLSCEQNLNHDAMYWYRQDPGQGLRLIYYSQIVNDFQKGDIAEGYSVSREKKESFPLTVTSAQKNPTAFYLCASTNRGLAGGGTDTQYFGPGTRLTVL.

The chain links TRBV29-1 to TRBJ2-2; TRBD2 matches at 12 bases. Germline CDR1 and CDR2: SQVTM and ANQGSEA. V dropped 7 bases and J dropped 1; count of bases not matched to a gene: 4. This CDR3 region has 15 residues. The CDR3 coding sequence is TGCAGCGCCGTACTAGCGGGAGGGAACACCGGGGAGCTGTTTTTT. Protein product: CSAVLAGGNTGELFF.

This clone was detected only once. The chain employs TRBV7-9 and TRBJ1-4; tentatively, D is TRBD1 (5 bases). The CDR3 runs to 15 residues. Trimming took off 0 bases at V and 8 bases at J, with 13 bases between the two ends. Germline CDR1 and CDR2: SEHNR and FQNEAQ (reference sequence). CDR3 loop: CASSLAGAGFEKLFF. The DNA for the CDR3 is TGTGCCAGCAGCTTAGCAGGGGCAGGGTTCGAAAAACTGTTTTTT.

This rearrangement joins TRBV19 to TRBJ2-1, with D unclear. The CDR3 is made up of 14 amino acids. Germline assignment: CDR1 LNHDA and CDR2 SQIVND (reference sequence). Trimming left V 6 bases short and J 3 bases short, with 12 bases between. CDR3 coding DNA: TGTGCCAGTAGCCCCCGGGTCAGCTACAATGAGCAGTTCTTC. This gives the protein CASSPRVSYNEQFF.

The chain uses TRBV6-6 and TRBJ1-1; maybe TRBD1 (5 bases). The V and J ends lost 2 bases and 4 bases respectively, with 8 bases between them. This CDR3 is built from 13 residues. Germline-derived CDR1 and CDR2 are MNHNY and SVGAGI (reference sequence). The CDR3 reads CASSYPQGTEAFF. CDR3 DNA sequence: TGTGCCAGCAGTTACCCCCAGGGCACTGAAGCTTTCTTT.

V and J are TRBV7-2 and TRBJ1-2, with 11 bases identical to TRBD1. Germline V gene sequence: CDR1 SGHTA, CDR2 FQGNSA. V lost 5 bases to trimming and J lost 5 bases; unmatched junction nucleotides: 4. The CDR3 sequence is 14 residues long. The CDR3 loop reads CASSLGQGAYGYTF. CDR3 in DNA: TGTGCCAGCAGCCTAGGACAGGGGGCATATGGCTACACCTTC. The whole variable domain, remainder taken from reference TRBV7-2 and TRBJ1-2, is GAGVSQSPSNKVTEKGKDVELRCDPISGHTALYWYRQSLGQGLEFLIYFQGNSAPDKSGLPSDRFSAERTGGSVSTLTIQRTQQEDSAVYLCASSLGQGAYGYTFGSGTRLTVV.

The rearrangement links TRBV12-5 to TRBJ2-1; no clear D gene. Germline V gene sequence: CDR1 LGHNT, CDR2 FRNRAP. Trimming took off 1 base at V and 6 bases at J, with 7 bases between the two ends. The CDR3 runs to 13 residues. The CDR3 sequence: CASGLAGVNEQFF. The CDR3, as DNA: TGTGCTAGTGGTTTGGCGGGTGTCAATGAGCAGTTCTTC.

The rearrangement links TRBV11-2 to TRBJ2-7; 10 nucleotides match TRBD2. This CDR3 contains 15 residues. Germline lookup yields CDR1 SGHAT and CDR2 FQNNGV. V gave up 5 bases and J gave up 3 bases; unmatched junction bases: 7. This chain's CDR3 is CASSPRTSGIYEQYF. For the CDR3, the DNA is TGTGCCAGCAGCCCACGGACTAGCGGCATCTACGAGCAGTACTTC.

V usage is TRBV10-3 and J usage is TRBJ1-2, with 8 nucleotides matching TRBD1. CDR1 and CDR2 (germline): ENHRY, SYGVKD. The CDR3 has 14 amino acids. Trimming at V came to 7 bases and at J to 8 bases, leaving 12 bases not matched to a gene. CDR3 sequence (DNA): TGTGCCATCAACAGGGAGCAGGGGGCGCAAGGCTACACCTTC. Protein product: CAINREQGAQGYTF.

This rearrangement joins TRBV28 to TRBJ1-5; D perhaps matches TRBD1 (5 bases). This CDR3 has 14 amino acids. Germline CDR1 and CDR2: MDHEN and SYDVKM. Trimming cost V 3 bases and J 0 bases, with 6 bases left between them. The CDR3 spells CASSFGGSNQPQHF. The CDR3 DNA sequence: TGTGCCAGCAGTTTTGGGGGTAGCAATCAGCCCCAGCATTTT.

The CDR3 coding sequence is TGTGCCAGCAGCCAACAACTACAGGGTTATCAGCCCCAGCATTTT. It codes for CASSQQLQGYQPQHF. This rearrangement joins TRBV14 to TRBJ1-5, with D possibly TRBD1 on 6 matching bases. Germline values: CDR1 SGHDN, CDR2 FVKESK. There are 15 residues in the CDR3. Trimming shortened V by 2 bases and J by 5 bases, and 13 bases separated the two germline ends.

This chain links TRBV7-9 with TRBJ1-5; D is uncertain. V was pared by 4 bases and J by 4 bases, with 11 bases between. The CDR3 runs 14 residues. CDR1 and CDR2 (germline): SEHNR, FQNEAQ (reference sequence). DNA of the CDR3: TGTGCCAGCAGCTCCGGTCCGGGTAATCAGCCCCAGCATTTT. This codes for CASSSGPGNQPQHF.

The chain uses TRBV28 and TRBJ2-3; TRBD2 matches 13 bases. V was clipped by 3 bases and J by 3 bases; unmatched bases: 3. The V gene's germline CDR1 is MDHEN and CDR2 SYDVKM. The CDR3 is 16 amino acids. The CDR3 loop reads CASSFPGLAGTDTQYF. The DNA of the CDR3 is TGTGCCAGCAGTTTTCCGGGACTAGCGGGGACAGATACGCAGTATTTT. The complete variable domain, with remaining parts taken from reference TRBV28 and TRBJ2-3, reads DVKVTQSSRYLVKRTGEKVFLECVQDMDHENMFWYRQDPGLGLRLIYFSYDVKMKEKGDIPEGYSVSREKKERFSLILESASTNQTSMYLCASSFPGLAGTDTQYFGPGTRLTVL.

The V and J genes are TRBV18 and TRBJ2-7; TRBD2 might be the D (5 bases). Trimming removed 6 bases at V and 3 bases at J, with 15 bases between. The CDR3 length is 14 residues. Germline V gene data show CDR1 as KGHSH and CDR2 as LQKENI. The CDR3 bases are TGTGCCAGCTCCCCGGGGTTAGCAATCTACGAGCAGTACTTC. Translating it yields CASSPGLAIYEQYF.

V is TRBV7-9 and J is TRBJ2-7; D assignment may be TRBD1 or TRBD2 (5 bases each). V was pared by 4 bases and J by 3 bases, with 13 bases between. The germline gives CDR1 SEHNR, CDR2 FQNEAQ (reference sequence). This CDR3 contains 14 residues. Written as DNA, the CDR3 is TGTGCCAGCAGCTCGCCGGGACCCTTCTACGAGCAGTACTTC. As protein: CASSSPGPFYEQYF.

The chain joins TRBV6-6 to TRBJ2-7; 8 bases map to TRBD2. The CDR3 is 13 amino acids. Trimming took 7 bases from V and 7 from J; bases not matched to a gene: 9. Germline V gene lookup returns CDR1 MNHNY and CDR2 SVGAGI (reference sequence). In DNA, the CDR3 is TGTGCCAGCAAGCTCAGCGGGGGACTGGAGCAGTACTTC. This gives the protein CASKLSGGLEQYF.

The CDR3: CASKITSGRSTDTQYF. In nucleotides, the CDR3 is TGTGCCAGCAAGATTACTAGCGGGAGGTCAACAGATACGCAGTATTTT. The rearrangement links TRBV11-2 to TRBJ2-3, with TRBD2 matching over 12 bases. CDR1 is SGHAT and CDR2 is FQNNGV in the germline V gene. The V and J ends lost 7 bases and 3 bases, in that order; junction bases with no gene match: 8. The CDR3 runs 16 residues. Supplemented by reference TRBV11-2 and TRBJ2-3, the full variable domain reads EAGVAQSPRYKIIEKRQSVAFWCNPISGHATLYWYQQILGQGPKLLIQFQNNGVVDDSQLPKDRFSAERLKGVDSTLKIQPAKLEDSAVYLCASKITSGRSTDTQYFGPGTRLTVL.

V is TRBV7-2 and J is TRBJ1-5; no definite D call. Deletions cut 1 base from V and 6 bases from J, with 7 bases between. The CDR3 consists of 13 residues. In germline, CDR1 is SGHTA, CDR2 FQGNSA. The CDR3 DNA reads TGTGCCAGCAGCTTAGACCCGCTTCAGCCCCAGCATTTT. Protein: CASSLDPLQPQHF.

The chain couples TRBV5-1 to TRBJ2-3; 10 bases fit TRBD1. The CDR3 is made up of 16 amino acids. CDR1 SGHRS and CDR2 YFSETQ come from the germline V gene. V was clipped by 3 bases and J by 2 bases; unmatched bases: 6. CDR3 DNA: TGCGCCAGCAGCTCCCCGGGACAGGGGTTCACAGATACGCAGTATTTT. Translating it yields CASSSPGQGFTDTQYF.

The chain links TRBV2 to TRBJ1-2; perhaps TRBD1 as D (5 bases). Germline loops: CDR1 SNHLY, CDR2 FYNNEI. This CDR3 contains 16 residues. V shed 5 bases and J shed 0 bases, with 16 bases lying between them. The CDR3, as DNA: TGTGCCAGCAGTACCCTCCGGGACCTTACTAACTATGGCTACACCTTC. It translates to CASSTLRDLTNYGYTF.

This chain connects TRBV7-2 to TRBJ1-4, with unresolved D. The germline V gene encodes CDR1 SGHTA and CDR2 FQGNSA. The V and J ends lost 4 bases and 0 bases respectively, with 3 bases between them. The CDR3 runs to 13 residues. CDR3 region: CASSSATNEKLFF. CDR3 DNA sequence: TGTGCCAGCAGCTCGGCAACTAATGAAAAACTGTTTTTT. Together with reference TRBV7-2 and TRBJ1-4, the CDR3 gives the full variable domain: GAGVSQSPSNKVTEKGKDVELRCDPISGHTALYWYRQSLGQGLEFLIYFQGNSAPDKSGLPSDRFSAERTGGSVSTLTIQRTQQEDSAVYLCASSSATNEKLFFGSGTQLSVL.

J is TRBJ1-5 and V is TRBV6-1, with TRBD1 matching 9 bases. Unmatched junction bases numbered 3, after V lost 3 bases and J lost 0 bases. The CDR3 has 16 amino acids. The V gene's germline CDR1 is MNHNS and CDR2 SASEGT. CDR3 DNA sequence: TGTGCCAGCAGTGAGAGGGACAGGGATAGCAATCAGCCCCAGCATTTT. Encoded protein: CASSERDRDSNQPQHF.

The chain uses TRBV30 and TRBJ1-2; D is undetermined. CDR3 length: 12 amino acids. The germline V and J ends were trimmed by 2 bases and 1 base, with 5 bases remaining between them. Germline-derived CDR1 and CDR2 are GTSNPN and SVGIG (reference sequence). CDR3 residues: CAWSTDNYGYTF. In nucleotides, the CDR3 is TGTGCCTGGAGTACGGATAACTATGGCTACACCTTC.

This sequence joins TRBV7-2 and TRBJ1-5; TRBD1 aligns across 7 bases. The ends lost 7 bases at V and 0 bases at J; junction bases unmatched: 12. Germline values: CDR1 SGHTA, CDR2 FQGNSA. The CDR3 extends over 17 amino acids. CDR3 in DNA: TGTGCCAGCACCTTCTTTATAACAGGGGATAGCAATCAGCCCCAGCATTTT. Translation: CASTFFITGDSNQPQHF.

This clone was seen just once. This chain connects TRBV3-1 (or the pseudogene TRBV3-2) to TRBJ2-2; tentatively, D is TRBD2 (7 bases). Looked up from germline, CDR1 is LGHDT and CDR2 is YNNKEL (reference sequence). The CDR3 covers 15 residues. Trimming shortened V by 4 bases and J by 3 bases, and 12 bases separated the two germline ends. The CDR3 loop reads CASSLRGAHTGELFF. For the CDR3, the DNA is TGTGCCAGCAGCCTCCGGGGGGCGCACACCGGGGAGCTGTTTTTT.